This entry lists 3 T cell receptor beta chains sequenced from one sample in a study of OX40 agonist ivuxolimab in advanced cancers. The library was prepared using the immunoSEQ multiplex PCR assay. What TCRdb holds here is the immuneACCESS table cut down to in-frame rearrangements. Part of the clones is not present; checked against another copy, under half of the missing clones reflect an unresolved V gene, and the others are unexplained. This sample is represented by tens of thousands of clones; about 80% of them were singletons. Together, the top ten hold around 2.8% of the sample. Sequenced material: CD4+ or CD8+ T cells sorted from blood, taken in a trial of the OX40 agonist ivuxolimab. The receptors were gathered from an adult with an advanced solid tumor such as melanoma, head and neck, liver or kidney cancer.

This sequence joins TRBV6-5 and TRBJ2-1; D gene ambiguous. Trimming stripped 6 bases from V and 8 bases from J, with 11 bases between. The CDR3 has 12 amino acids. Germline CDR1 and CDR2: MNHEY and SVGAGI. This CDR3 is CASRPDGDEQFF. DNA of the CDR3: TGTGCCAGCAGGCCGGATGGGGATGAGCAGTTCTTC.

The chain joins TRBV27 to TRBJ2-7; 9 bases are shared with TRBD1. V lost 4 bases, J lost 3 bases, and 7 bases stayed unmatched. This CDR3 contains 15 residues. Germline values: CDR1 MNHEY, CDR2 SMNVEV (reference sequence). CDR3: CASSWGQGTGYEQYF. In DNA form, the CDR3 reads TGTGCCAGCAGTTGGGGACAGGGTACTGGCTACGAGCAGTACTTC.

There are a few counts of this clone. This chain connects TRBV7-2 to TRBJ1-5; D is unclear. Germline-derived CDR1 and CDR2 are SGHTA and FQGNSA. V gave up 2 bases and J gave up 5 bases, with 13 bases separating them. The CDR3 contains 15 residues. The chain's CDR3 is CASSLMGTRDQPQHF. The CDR3 nucleotides are TGTGCCAGCAGCTTAATGGGCACCCGCGATCAGCCCCAGCATTTT.